The present entry profiles one TCR beta chain with its context. Antigen unknown. The data were obtained in a study of cytomegalovirus exposure and HLA in healthy donors. Findings and limits, study-wide: Investigators reported approximately 150 TCR beta chains as tied to cytomegalovirus. On later analysis, the bulk of CMV-associated TCR beta chains appeared to be HLA-restricted. Of the V segments, some could not be distinguished, including TRBV6-2 and TRBV6-3, and were excluded.

The PCR employed 60 Vbeta primers together with 13 Jbeta primers. Clones were read by immunoSEQ multiplex PCR, and TCRdb kept only the in-frame ones, dropping some. The table lists about 150,000 clones, about 80% of them singletons. CDR1 is KGHSY, CDR2 FQNENV, per germline. This CDR3 is built from 17 residues. The V end was cut by 2 bases, the J end by 1 base, with 16 bases between. The donors were healthy bone marrow donors. This TCR was sampled from a man aged 30-40 years in good health and CMV-seropositive. The source material was PBMCs. The chain joins TRBV16 to TRBJ2-3; D gene uncertain. CDR3 nucleotide sequence: TGTGCCAGCAGCCAAACGCCAAGTACTTATGGCACAGATACGCAGTATTTT. Translating gives CASSQTPSTYGTDTQYF.